This TCR beta chain was documented in a study of CXCR3-negative and CXCR3-positive naive CD8 T cells. Study-wide results and caveats: With respect to TRBV-TRBJ usage, naive CXCR3-negative and CXCR3-positive cells were similar; memory differed.

UMI-labeled TRB cDNA libraries were prepared by 5' RACE. From its re-call of the 5' RACE reads, TCRdb lists each CDR3 protein once, without DNA. This table holds 100,000 to 150,000 distinct CDR3 sequences. Germline assignment: CDR1 SGHVS and CDR2 FNYEAQ. This CDR3 region has 17 residues. A remark on this clonotype: Its cognate antigen is unknown.

V usage is TRBV7-6 and J usage is TRBJ2-3. This TCR was sampled from a human donor in good health. Some clones in this sample may be carry-over from other donors' samples. The sample taken for sequencing was naive CXCR3- CD8+ T cells from blood. Sample subset: CD45RO-CCR7+CD27+CD95- naive CD8+ T cells lacking CXCR3 (TNR3-). The CDR3 is CASSLGLIVTSTDTQYF.